The sequence of this TCR beta chain was determined in a study of blood T cell repertoires in COVID-19. At the level of the study: T cells, B-cell-depleted T cells, or PBMCs provided the cDNA or gDNA that served as material.

The assay was immunoSEQ multiplex PCR, and TCRdb's table has in-frame clones only and misses some. The table shows 65,000 to 70,000 clones, with around nine tenths occurring only once. The germline CDR1 and CDR2 sequences are SGHRS and YFSETQ. The CDR3 sequence is 13 residues long. V lost 2 bases and J lost 10, with 12 bases in between. The specimen sequenced was peripheral blood. This TCR derives from a woman of 80 years or more with acute or convalescent COVID-19. The chain employs TRBV5-1 and TRBJ2-2, with D perhaps TRBD2 (7 bases). CDR3 DNA: TGCGCCAGCAGCTTCCCGGGGGGCGCGGAGCTGTTTTTT. This sequence encodes CASSFPGGAELFF. The whole variable domain, remainder taken from reference TRBV5-1 and TRBJ2-2, is KAGVTQTPRYLIKTRGQQVTLSCSPISGHRSVSWYQQTPGQGLQFLFEYFSETQRNKGNFPGRFSGRQFSNSRSEMNVSTLELGDSALYLCASSFPGGAELFFGEGSRLTVL.